This T cell receptor beta chain was retrieved from a study of siplizumab effects on memory and regulatory T cells. This clone was detected only once. The antigen remains unidentified. Assays captured around 97,000 TCR templates per sample. Clones were read by immunoSEQ multiplex PCR, and TCRdb kept only the in-frame ones, dropping some. This sample yields over 80,000 clones, of which approximately 90% are seen a single time; approximately 1.5% belongs to the top ten. Study-wide results and limits: Naive T cells looked more diverse than memory cells, and they looked like major contributors to the alloresponse. A significant reduction in alloreactive sequences traceable to unstimulated CD4+ memory cells was produced by siplizumab. Left unconfirmed was the suppressive function of proliferating Tregs from siplizumab cultures.

This CDR3 region has 16 residues. CDR1 is SGHTA, CDR2 FQGNSA, per germline. V dropped 3 bases and J dropped 6; count of bases not matched to a gene: 7. Specimen: Tregs sorted from blood. The chain carries TRBV7-2 and TRBJ2-4, with TRBD2 matching over 11 bases. This TCR was recovered from a human donor in good health. This CDR3 reads CASSFVVAGGRNIQYF. In nucleotides, the CDR3 is TGTGCCAGCAGCTTCGTCGTAGCGGGGGGGAGAAACATTCAGTACTTC. The whole variable domain, remainder taken from reference TRBV7-2 and TRBJ2-4, is GAGVSQSPSNKVTEKGKDVELRCDPISGHTALYWYRQSLGQGLEFLIYFQGNSAPDKSGLPSDRFSAERTGGSVSTLTIQRTQQEDSAVYLCASSFVVAGGRNIQYFGAGTRLSVL.